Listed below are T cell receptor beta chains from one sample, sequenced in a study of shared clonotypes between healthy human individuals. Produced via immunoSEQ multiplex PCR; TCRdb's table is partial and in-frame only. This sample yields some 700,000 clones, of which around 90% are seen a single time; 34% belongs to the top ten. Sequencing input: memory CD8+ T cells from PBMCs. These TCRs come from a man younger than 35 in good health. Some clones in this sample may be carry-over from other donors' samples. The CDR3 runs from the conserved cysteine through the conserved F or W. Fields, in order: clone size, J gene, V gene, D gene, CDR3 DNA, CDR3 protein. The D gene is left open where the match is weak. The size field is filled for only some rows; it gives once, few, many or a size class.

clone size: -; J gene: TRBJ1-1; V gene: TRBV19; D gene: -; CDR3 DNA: TGTGCCAGTAGTCGGGGGAGAGAGGTAGCTTTCTTT; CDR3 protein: CASSRGREVAFF
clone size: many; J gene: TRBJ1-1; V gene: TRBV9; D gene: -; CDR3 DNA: TGTGCCAGCAGCGTAGAGAGTCGGGGGCCCACTGAAGCTTTCTTT; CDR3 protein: CASSVESRGPTEAFF
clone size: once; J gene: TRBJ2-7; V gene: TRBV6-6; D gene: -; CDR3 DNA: TGTGCCAGCAGTTACGTCGTACAGGGCTACGAGCAGTACTTC; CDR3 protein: CASSYVVQGYEQYF
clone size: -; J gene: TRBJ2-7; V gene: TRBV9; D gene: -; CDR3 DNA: TGTGCCAGCGCCCCCCAGGGGAGCTCCTACGAGCAGTACTTC; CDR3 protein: CASAPQGSSYEQYF
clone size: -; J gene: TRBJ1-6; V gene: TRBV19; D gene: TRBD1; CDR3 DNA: TGTGCCAGTAGCCAAATGGGACAGGGAGGATCACCCCTCCACTTT; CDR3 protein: CASSQMGQGGSPLHF
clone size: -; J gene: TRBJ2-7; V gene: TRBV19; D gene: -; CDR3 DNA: TGTGCCAGTAGTATTCGACTGATGAGCTCCTACGAGCAGTACTTC; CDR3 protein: CASSIRLMSSYEQYF
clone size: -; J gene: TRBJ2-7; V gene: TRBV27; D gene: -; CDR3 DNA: TGTGCCAGCACTGCGACAGGAGTGGGTTACGAGCAGTACTTC; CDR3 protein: CASTATGVGYEQYF
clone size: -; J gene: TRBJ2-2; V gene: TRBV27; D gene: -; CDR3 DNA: TGTGCCAGCAGTCCATTTAACACCGGGGAGCTGTTTTTT; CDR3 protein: CASSPFNTGELFF
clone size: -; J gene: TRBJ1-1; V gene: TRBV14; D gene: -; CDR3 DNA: TGTGCCAGCAGCCCCTCGTGGGGGGAGAACACTGAAGCTTTCTTT; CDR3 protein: CASSPSWGENTEAFF
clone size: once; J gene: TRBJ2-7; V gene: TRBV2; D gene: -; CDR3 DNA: TGTGCCAGCCTGGGGACACCATCCTACGAGCAGTACTTC; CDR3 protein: CASLGTPSYEQYF
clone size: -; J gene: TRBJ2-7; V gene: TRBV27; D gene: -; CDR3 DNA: TGTGCCAGCAGAAGGATTGGGGTTGACAACGACGAGCAGTACTTC; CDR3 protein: CASRRIGVDNDEQYF